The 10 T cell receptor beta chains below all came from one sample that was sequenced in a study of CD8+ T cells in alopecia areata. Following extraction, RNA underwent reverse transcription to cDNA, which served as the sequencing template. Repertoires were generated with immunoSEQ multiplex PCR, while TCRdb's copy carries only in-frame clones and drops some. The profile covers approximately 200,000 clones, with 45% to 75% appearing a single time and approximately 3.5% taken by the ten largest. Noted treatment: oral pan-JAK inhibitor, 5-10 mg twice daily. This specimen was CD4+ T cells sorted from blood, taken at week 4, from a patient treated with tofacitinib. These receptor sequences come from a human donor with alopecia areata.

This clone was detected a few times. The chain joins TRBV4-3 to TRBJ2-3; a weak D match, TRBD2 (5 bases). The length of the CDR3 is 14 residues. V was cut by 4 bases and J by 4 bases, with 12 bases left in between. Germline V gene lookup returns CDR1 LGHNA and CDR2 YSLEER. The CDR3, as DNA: TGCGCCAGCAGCCTTAACACGGGGTCAGATACGCAGTATTTT. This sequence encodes CASSLNTGSDTQYF.

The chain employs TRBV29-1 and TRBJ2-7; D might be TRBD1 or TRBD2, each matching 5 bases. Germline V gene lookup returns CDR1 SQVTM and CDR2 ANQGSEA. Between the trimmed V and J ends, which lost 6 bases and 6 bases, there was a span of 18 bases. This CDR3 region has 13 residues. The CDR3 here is CSVEQVQGGEQYF. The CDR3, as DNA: TGCAGCGTCGAACAGGTCCAAGGAGGCGAGCAGTACTTC.

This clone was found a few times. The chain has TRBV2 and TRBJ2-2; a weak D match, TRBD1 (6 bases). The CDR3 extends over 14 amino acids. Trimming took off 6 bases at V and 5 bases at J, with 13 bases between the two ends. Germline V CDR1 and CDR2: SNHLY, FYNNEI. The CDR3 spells CASRNREGTGELFF. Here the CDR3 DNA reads TGTGCCAGCAGGAACAGGGAAGGGACCGGGGAGCTGTTTTTT.

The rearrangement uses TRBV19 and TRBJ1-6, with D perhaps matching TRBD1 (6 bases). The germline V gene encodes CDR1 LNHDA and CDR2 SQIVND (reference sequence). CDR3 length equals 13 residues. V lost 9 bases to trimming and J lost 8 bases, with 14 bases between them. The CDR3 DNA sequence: TGTGCCAGCACACAGGGTCAGGATTCACCCCTCCACTTT. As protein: CASTQGQDSPLHF.

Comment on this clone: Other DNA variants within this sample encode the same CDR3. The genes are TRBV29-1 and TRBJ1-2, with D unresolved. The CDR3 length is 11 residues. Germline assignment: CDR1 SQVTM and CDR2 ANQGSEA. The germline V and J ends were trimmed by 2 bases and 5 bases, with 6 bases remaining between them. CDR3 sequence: CSVERGYGYTF. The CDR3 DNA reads TGCAGCGTTGAACGAGGGTATGGCTACACCTTC.

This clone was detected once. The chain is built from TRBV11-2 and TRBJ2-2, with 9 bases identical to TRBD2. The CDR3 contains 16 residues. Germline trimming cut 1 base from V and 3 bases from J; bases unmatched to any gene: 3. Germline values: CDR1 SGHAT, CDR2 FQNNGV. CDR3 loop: CASSLVSGGYTGELFF. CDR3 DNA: TGTGCCAGCAGCTTAGTTAGCGGGGGATACACCGGGGAGCTGTTTTTT.

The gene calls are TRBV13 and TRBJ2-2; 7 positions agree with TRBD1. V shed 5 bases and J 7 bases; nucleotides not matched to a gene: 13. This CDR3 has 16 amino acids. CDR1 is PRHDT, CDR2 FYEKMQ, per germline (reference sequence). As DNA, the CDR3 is TGTGCCAGCAGCCGTCCGGGACAGACTGGGCACGGGGAGCTGTTTTTT. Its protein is CASSRPGQTGHGELFF. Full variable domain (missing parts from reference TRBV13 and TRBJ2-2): AAGVIQSPRHLIKEKRETATLKCYPIPRHDTVYWYQQGPGQDPQFLISFYEKMQSDKGSIPDRFSAQQFSDYHSELNMSSLELGDSALYFCASSRPGQTGHGELFFGEGSRLTVL.

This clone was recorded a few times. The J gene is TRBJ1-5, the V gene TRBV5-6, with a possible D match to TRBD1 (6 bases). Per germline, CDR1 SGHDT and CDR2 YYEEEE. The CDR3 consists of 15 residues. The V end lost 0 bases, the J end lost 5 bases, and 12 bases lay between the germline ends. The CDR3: CASSLEGGADQPQHF. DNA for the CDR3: TGTGCCAGCAGCTTGGAGGGGGGCGCAGATCAGCCCCAGCATTTT.

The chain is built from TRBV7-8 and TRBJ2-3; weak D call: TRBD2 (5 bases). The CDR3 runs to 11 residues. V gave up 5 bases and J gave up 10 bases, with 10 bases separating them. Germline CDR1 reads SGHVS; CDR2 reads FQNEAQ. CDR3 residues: CASSTRAPQYF. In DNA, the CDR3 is TGTGCCAGCAGCACTAGGGCTCCGCAGTATTTT.

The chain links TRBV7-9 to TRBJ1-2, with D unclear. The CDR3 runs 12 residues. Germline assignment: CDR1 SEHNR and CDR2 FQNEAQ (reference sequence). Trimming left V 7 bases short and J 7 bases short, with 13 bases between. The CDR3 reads CASTLWEGGYTF. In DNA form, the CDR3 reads TGTGCCAGCACCCTGTGGGAGGGTGGCTACACCTTC.